The 21 T cell receptor beta chains below were found in one sample sequenced in a study of beta chain features in type 1 diabetes. cDNA synthesis used the whole RNA isolate, giving expressed TCRB sequences. The table came from immunoSEQ multiplex PCR; TCRdb's copy has only in-frame clones and leaves some out. The repertoire includes roughly 170,000 clones, more than 10% of them detected once, and around 0.63% sits in the top ten. The source material was central memory CD4+ T cells from blood. All receptors come from a woman under 30 in good health.

The chain links TRBV19 to TRBJ1-2; D unclear. The CDR3 sequence is 13 residues long. Germline V CDR1 and CDR2: LNHDA, SQIVND (reference sequence). V was pared by 4 bases and J by 7 bases, with 13 bases between. The CDR3 here is CASSSRLYGGYTF. The DNA of the CDR3 is TGTGCCAGTAGTAGCAGGCTCTACGGTGGCTACACCTTC.

This clone was seen a few times. This sequence joins TRBV28 and TRBJ2-1; no definite D call. The CDR3 has 15 amino acids. V lost 2 bases, J lost 4 bases, and 12 bases lay in between. The V gene's germline CDR1 is MDHEN and CDR2 SYDVKM. The CDR3 nucleotides are TGTGCCAGCAGTTTAGAGGCCGATCCGTACAATGAGCAGTTCTTC. Its translation is CASSLEADPYNEQFF.

The chain links TRBV5-1 to TRBJ2-7; 10 positions agree with TRBD1. Germline V lookup: CDR1 SGHRS, CDR2 YFSETQ. This CDR3 contains 15 residues. With V trimmed by 0 bases and J by 4 bases, 4 bases remained unmatched. The CDR3 region is CASSLAGQGIYEQYF. CDR3 DNA: TGCGCCAGCAGCTTGGCGGGACAGGGGATATACGAGCAGTACTTC.

The genes are TRBV18 and TRBJ1-1; the match to TRBD1 covers 8 bases. The V and J ends lost 4 bases and 6 bases, in that order; junction bases with no gene match: 7. Germline values: CDR1 KGHSH, CDR2 LQKENI. CDR3 size: 14 residues. The CDR3 protein is CASSQGQVNPEAFF. CDR3 nucleotide sequence: TGTGCCAGCTCACAGGGACAGGTGAATCCTGAAGCTTTCTTT.

The V gene is TRBV19, the J gene TRBJ2-6, with a possible D match to TRBD1 (5 bases). Trimming shortened V by 6 bases and J by 1 base, and 16 bases separated the two germline ends. The germline V gene has CDR1 LNHDA and CDR2 SQIVND (reference sequence). The CDR3 loop spans 17 amino acids. CDR3 nucleotide sequence: TGTGCCAGTAGGACTGCGACAGCCATATCTGGGGCCAACGTCCTGACTTTC. Its translation is CASRTATAISGANVLTF.

This chain uses TRBV30 with TRBJ1-1, with D perhaps matching TRBD1 (5 bases). The germline CDR1 and CDR2 sequences are GTSNPN and SVGIG (reference sequence). This CDR3 spans 15 amino acids. Trimming took off 4 bases at V and 1 base at J, with 16 bases between the two ends. CDR3 sequence: CAWNPGAGPNTEAFF. CDR3 bases: TGTGCCTGGAATCCTGGGGCAGGGCCGAACACTGAAGCTTTCTTT.

This clone occurred a few times. This chain connects TRBV7-9 to TRBJ1-1, with a tentative D call TRBD1 (5 bases). From germline, CDR1 is SEHNR and CDR2 FQNEAQ (reference sequence). V was trimmed by 2 bases and J by 8 bases, leaving 12 bases between them. The CDR3 contains 13 residues. CDR3 sequence reads: CASSLSATAEAFF. CDR3 coding DNA: TGTGCCAGCAGCTTATCGGCGACAGCCGAAGCTTTCTTT.

This clone was observed a few times. The V call is TRBV7-3, the J call TRBJ2-7; D might be TRBD1 (6 bases). This CDR3 has 15 residues. CDR1 is SGHTA, CDR2 FQGTGA, per germline. V was trimmed by 2 bases and J by 4 bases, leaving 15 bases between them. The CDR3 coding sequence is TGTGCCAGCAGCTTATTCCAGGGACAATATTACGAGCAGTACTTC. Encoded protein: CASSLFQGQYYEQYF.

This clone has a single count. The CDR3 nucleotides read TGTGCCAGCAGTTCAGCCTACGAGCAGTACTTC. This sequence encodes CASSSAYEQYF. The chain uses TRBV6-1 and TRBJ2-7; D gene unclear. The CDR3 consists of 11 residues. V lost 5 bases and J lost 2, with 4 bases in between. The germline V gene has CDR1 MNHNS and CDR2 SASEGT.

This clone was seen a handful of times. This sequence joins TRBV29-1 and TRBJ2-3; D call uncertain. V gave up 5 bases and J gave up 4 bases, with 7 bases separating them. The CDR3 has 11 residues. The germline V gene has CDR1 SQVTM and CDR2 ANQGSEA. The CDR3, as DNA: TGCAGCGTTTCCACTTCAGATACGCAGTATTTT. Translating gives CSVSTSDTQYF.

This clone was seen more than once but under ten times. V usage is TRBV14 and J usage is TRBJ2-5; D is ambiguous. With 4 bases removed from V and 7 bases from J, the gap between germline ends came to 10 bases. In germline, CDR1 is SGHDN, CDR2 FVKESK. The CDR3 consists of 12 residues. In nucleotides, the CDR3 is TGTGCCAGCAGCCTTTCTGCCGGGACCCAGTACTTC. Its protein product is CASSLSAGTQYF.

Comment on this clone: The same CDR3 is also encoded by other DNA sequences in this sample. This rearrangement joins TRBV15 to TRBJ2-1; 9 bases match TRBD1. Losses at the gene ends were 5 bases for V and 2 bases for J; bases not matched to a gene: 1. The CDR3 contains 14 residues. Germline-derived CDR1 and CDR2 are LNHNV and YYDKDF (reference sequence). The CDR3: CATSRQGAYNEQFF. In DNA form, the CDR3 reads TGTGCCACCAGCCGACAGGGGGCCTACAATGAGCAGTTCTTC.

The chain links TRBV25-1 to TRBJ2-5, with a tentative D call TRBD2 (6 bases). Germline V lookup: CDR1 MGHDK, CDR2 SYGVNS. The CDR3 is made up of 16 amino acids. V lost 2 bases to trimming and J lost 5 bases, with 18 bases between them. The CDR3 DNA reads TGTGCCAGCAGTGAAAAGGGGCGGAGGGTAGGGGAGACCCAGTACTTC. Translating it yields CASSEKGRRVGETQYF.

This clone was counted between two and nine times. The chain has TRBV20-1 and TRBJ2-7; D is perhaps TRBD2 (5 bases). Germline lookup yields CDR1 DFQATT and CDR2 SNEGSKA (reference sequence). This CDR3 is built from 11 residues. Between the trimmed V and J ends, which lost 5 bases and 3 bases, there was a span of 8 bases. The CDR3 coding sequence is TGCAGTGCTCGACGGGACTACGAGCAGTACTTC. It codes for CSARRDYEQYF.

This chain joins TRBV2 and TRBJ1-5; tentative D call: TRBD1 (5 bases). There are 16 residues in the CDR3. Trimming stripped 0 bases from V and 9 bases from J, with 18 bases between. The V gene's germline CDR1 is SNHLY and CDR2 FYNNEI. CDR3 bases: TGTGCCAGCAGTGAAGCAGAAAGGTGGGGGACTCGGCCCCAGCATTTT. Translation: CASSEAERWGTRPQHF.

This clone was counted many times. This chain connects TRBV28 to TRBJ2-3; D not resolved. V was clipped by 1 base and J by 5 bases, with 7 bases between them. The CDR3 has 13 residues. Germline CDR1 is MDHEN and CDR2 is SYDVKM. CDR3 sequence (DNA): TGTGCCAGCAGTTTATTTGGGCAAGATACGCAGTATTTT. Amino acid sequence: CASSLFGQDTQYF.

This clone was seen a few times. This CDR3 is also generated by other DNA sequences in the sample. The chain uses TRBV7-7 and TRBJ2-5; tentative D call: TRBD1 (6 bases). Trimming shortened V by 2 bases and J by 5 bases, and 9 bases separated the two germline ends. This CDR3 region has 13 residues. CDR1 and CDR2 (germline): SSHAT, FNYEAQ (reference sequence). CDR3 in DNA: TGTGCCAGCAGCTTATCACAGGGCGAGACCCAGTACTTC. Encoded protein: CASSLSQGETQYF.

The V call is TRBV2, the J call TRBJ2-7, with D tentatively TRBD1 (6 bases). The CDR3 totals 12 residues. Germline V gene lookup returns CDR1 SNHLY and CDR2 FYNNEI. Trimming cost V 6 bases and J 3 bases, with 9 bases left between them. Here the CDR3 reads CASRQGSYEQYF. The CDR3 DNA is TGTGCCAGCAGACAGGGTAGCTACGAGCAGTACTTC.

The gene calls are TRBV28 and TRBJ2-3; TRBD2 agrees at 12 bases. Trimming cost V 3 bases and J 2 bases; bases outside gene matches: 12. The germline V gene encodes CDR1 MDHEN and CDR2 SYDVKM. CDR3 length equals 19 residues. CDR3 in DNA: TGTGCCAGCAGTTTCCGGTCCCCCTCTAGCGGGAGGGCCACAGATACGCAGTATTTT. Amino acid sequence: CASSFRSPSSGRATDTQYF.

The chain uses TRBV28 and TRBJ2-7; 7 bases agree with TRBD1. The V gene's germline CDR1 is MDHEN and CDR2 SYDVKM. V dropped 8 bases and J dropped 6; count of bases not matched to a gene: 13. The CDR3 is 14 residues long. The CDR3 DNA reads as TGTGCCAGCCAAGCGCCGAGACAGGGCAGCGAGCAGTACTTC. It specifies CASQAPRQGSEQYF.

With respect to this clone: The same CDR3 is also encoded by other DNA sequences in this sample. The rearrangement joins TRBV18 to TRBJ2-7, with 9 bases lining up with TRBD2. The trim removed 2 bases at V and 2 bases at J, leaving 1 base unmatched. This CDR3 has 14 residues. Germline CDR1 reads KGHSH; CDR2 reads LQKENI. The CDR3 bases are TGTGCCAGCTCACCAAAGCGGGGGGCCTACGAGCAGTACTTC. Its protein product is CASSPKRGAYEQYF. Drawing the rest from reference TRBV18 and TRBJ2-7, the complete variable domain is NAGVMQNPRHLVRRRGQEARLRCSPMKGHSHVYWYRQLPEEGLKFMVYLQKENIIDESGMPKERFSAEFPKEGPSILRIQQVVRGDSAAYFCASSPKRGAYEQYFGPGTRLTVT.